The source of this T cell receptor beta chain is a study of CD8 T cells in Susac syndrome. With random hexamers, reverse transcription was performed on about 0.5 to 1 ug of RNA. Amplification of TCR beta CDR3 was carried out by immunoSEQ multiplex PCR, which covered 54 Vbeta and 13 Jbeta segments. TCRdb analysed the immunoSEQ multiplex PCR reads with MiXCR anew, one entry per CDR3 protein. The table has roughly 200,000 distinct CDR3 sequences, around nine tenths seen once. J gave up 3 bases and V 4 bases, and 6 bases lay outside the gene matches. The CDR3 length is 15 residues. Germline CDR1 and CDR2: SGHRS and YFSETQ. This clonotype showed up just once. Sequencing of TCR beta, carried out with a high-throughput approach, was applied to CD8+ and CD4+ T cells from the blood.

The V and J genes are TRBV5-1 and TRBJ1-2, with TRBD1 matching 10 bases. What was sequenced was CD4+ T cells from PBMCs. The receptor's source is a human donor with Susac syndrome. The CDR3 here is CASSPGTGAYYGYTF. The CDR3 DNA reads TGCGCCAGCAGCCCGGGGACAGGGGCCTACTATGGCTACACCTTC. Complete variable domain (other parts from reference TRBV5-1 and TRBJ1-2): KAGVTQTPRYLIKTRGQQVTLSCSPISGHRSVSWYQQTPGQGLQFLFEYFSETQRNKGNFPGRFSGRQFSNSRSEMNVSTLELGDSALYLCASSPGTGAYYGYTFGSGTRLTVV.